This T cell receptor (beta chain) is from a study of shared clonotypes between healthy human individuals. Across the study: Three plates each covered CD4 naive and memory; CD8 naive two, CD8 memory one.

The protocol was immunoSEQ multiplex PCR, while the TCRdb copy is restricted to in-frame clones and leaves out a portion. The sample carries about 1.5 million clones, 95% to 99% recorded once. The ends were cut back, 2 bases at V and 1 base at J, with 9 bases in the middle. The germline CDR1 and CDR2 sequences are MGHDK and SYGVNS. The CDR3 is 15 amino acids. This sequence joins TRBV25-1 and TRBJ1-5, with D tentatively TRBD1 (5 bases). The sequence derives from a man aged 30 to 39 in good health. Sequencing was done on a sample of naive CD4+ T cells sorted from blood. Subset of the sample: CD45RA+ positively selected. CDR3 DNA: TGTGCCAGCAGTGAAGGGCCAGGGAGCAATCAGCCCCAGCATTTT. This sequence encodes CASSEGPGSNQPQHF.